The next 15 T cell receptor beta chains were all read from a single sample in a study of regulatory T cells in long-lasting Graves disease. Combining iRepertoire HTBI primers with Arm-PCR of CDR3 regions, the authors built TCR beta libraries. Each CDR3 protein is one row after TCRdb ran MiXCR on the multiplex PCR reads. The data show about 470,000 distinct CDR3 sequences, more than 12% seen once. Time point defined: newly diagnosed GD, antithyroid drugs for less than 3 months. The TCR library was prepared using RNA isolated from PBMCs. These data were likewise used in another study, on T cells in Graves' hyperthyroidism and ophthalmopathy.

The sample was peripheral blood mononuclear cells (PBMCs), taken at new diagnosis, from a patient treated with antithyroid drugs. The receptor source for this set is a woman aged 25 to 45 with Graves disease.

This clonotype was recorded many times. The CDR3 DNA follows: TGTGCCAGCAGCCAGGGGTCAGATACGCAGTATTTT. It translates to CASSQGSDTQYF. The gene calls are TRBV3-1 and TRBJ2-3; unclear D gene. The CDR3 spans 12 residues. Germline CDR1 and CDR2: LGHDT and YNNKEL (reference sequence). Trimming pared 3 bases from V and 4 bases from J, leaving 5 bases between.

This clonotype was seen a few times. The chain recombines TRBV5-5 with TRBJ2-1; D perhaps matches TRBD2 (6 bases). This CDR3 comprises 13 residues. Looked up from germline, CDR1 is SGHKS and CDR2 is YYEKEE (reference sequence). Trimming stripped 0 bases from V and 10 bases from J, with 11 bases between. CDR3 DNA: TGTGCCAGCAGCTTGGCATTAGCGGAAGAGCAGTTCTTC. Amino acid sequence: CASSLALAEEQFF.

This clonotype was seen a few times. The rearrangement joins TRBV29-1 to TRBJ2-7, with 7 bases aligning to TRBD1. CDR1 and CDR2 from the germline V gene are SQVTM and ANQGSEA. The trim removed 6 bases at V and 0 bases at J, leaving 5 bases unmatched. The CDR3 extends over 13 amino acids. CDR3 sequence: CSVRTGNSYEQYF. DNA of the CDR3: TGCAGCGTCCGGACAGGCAACTCCTACGAGCAGTACTTC.

The chain couples TRBV7-6 to TRBJ1-1, with TRBD1 matching 7 bases. The V segment lost 5 bases and the J segment 2 bases; nucleotides outside the gene matches: 5. The CDR3 totals 14 residues. From germline, CDR1 is SGHVS and CDR2 FNYEAQ. CDR3 loop: CASSLRQGNTEAFF. CDR3 DNA sequence: TGTGCCAGCAGCCTCCGACAGGGTAACACTGAAGCTTTCTTT.

This clonotype was detected many times. J is TRBJ2-4 and V is TRBV12-3 or TRBV12-4; 9 bases are a match to TRBD2. The CDR3 sequence is 20 residues long. The V and J ends lost 8 bases and 0 bases, in that order; junction bases with no gene match: 20. Here the CDR3 DNA reads TGTGCCAGCGGCTTCCGGGCGGGGCTAGCGGGGCACCTAGCCAAAAACATTCAGTACTTC. Translating gives CASGFRAGLAGHLAKNIQYF.

This clonotype appeared a few times. The chain joins TRBV24-1 to TRBJ2-1; TRBD1 agrees at 9 bases. This CDR3 comprises 17 residues. Germline trimming cut 4 bases from V and 7 bases from J; bases unmatched to any gene: 13. Germline V CDR1 and CDR2: KGHDR, SFDVKD. The DNA for the CDR3 is TGTGCCACCAGTGACACCTCACCACAGGGGGCGATGAATGAGCAGTTCTTC. This translates into CATSDTSPQGAMNEQFF.

On this clonotype: A read error may account for a junction end that differs from germline. This chain joins TRBV12-3 or TRBV12-4 and TRBJ1-1; D is unresolved. This CDR3 has 12 residues. CDR3 region: CASRVGGTEALF. CDR3 sequence (DNA): TGTGCCAGCAGGGTCGGAGGAACTGAAGCTCTCTTT.

This clonotype was seen ten or more times. V gene TRBV2 combines with J gene TRBJ2-7; unclear D gene. The CDR3 runs 11 residues. In germline, CDR1 is SNHLY, CDR2 FYNNEI. The V end lost 8 bases, the J end lost 3 bases, and 8 bases lay between the germline ends. CDR3 sequence: CASLTVYEQYF. The CDR3 DNA reads TGTGCCAGCCTAACCGTCTACGAGCAGTACTTC.

The table lists this clonotype with a few counts. The chain uses TRBV6-2 or TRBV6-3 and TRBJ1-2; no clear D gene. This CDR3 spans 13 amino acids. The germline gives CDR1 MNHEY, CDR2 SVGEGT. V lost 0 bases and J 5 bases, leaving 7 bases between the germline ends. In nucleotides, the CDR3 is TGTGCCAGCAGTTACTCCGGACGTTATGGCTACACCTTC. Its protein product is CASSYSGRYGYTF.

The genes are TRBV12-5 and TRBJ2-1, with D possibly TRBD1 on 6 matching bases. CDR1 is LGHNT, CDR2 FRNRAP, per germline. The CDR3 runs 17 residues. Trimming removed 1 base from V and 1 base from J, with 14 bases in between. CDR3 protein: CASGLGTGSNSYNEQFF. In nucleotides, the CDR3 is TGTGCTAGTGGTTTGGGAACAGGGTCCAATTCCTACAATGAGCAGTTCTTC.

This clonotype has a count of ten or more. The chain recombines TRBV5-1 with TRBJ2-3, with 9 bases lining up with TRBD1. Trimming removed 4 bases from V and 5 bases from J; junction bases left unmatched: 14. The CDR3 length is 17 residues. Per germline, CDR1 SGHRS and CDR2 YFSETQ. The DNA for the CDR3 is TGCGCCAGCAGCCTCTCCGGGACAGGGCTTTCAGGAGATACGCAGTATTTT. This translates into CASSLSGTGLSGDTQYF.

The sample holds many counts of this clonotype. The chain links TRBV20-1 to TRBJ2-7, with 8 bases fitting TRBD2. Trimming took 6 bases from V and 0 from J; bases not matched to a gene: 10. This CDR3 region has 15 residues. Per germline, CDR1 DFQATT and CDR2 SNEGSKA (reference sequence). The CDR3 nucleotides read TGCAGTGCCCTTGGGGTAGCGGGACGCTCCTACGAGCAGTACTTC. Residues: CSALGVAGRSYEQYF.

The V and J genes are TRBV28 and TRBJ1-2; D call uncertain. The CDR3 spans 12 residues. In germline, CDR1 is MDHEN, CDR2 SYDVKM. V lost 7 bases to trimming and J lost 6 bases, with 12 bases between them. The CDR3 loop is CASTFSPHGYTF. CDR3 DNA: TGTGCCAGCACCTTCTCCCCTCATGGCTACACCTTC.

This clonotype showed up many times. The rearrangement uses TRBV2 and TRBJ2-7; TRBD2 aligns across 9 bases. The CDR3 is 16 residues long. CDR1 SNHLY and CDR2 FYNNEI come from the germline V gene. V dropped 7 bases and J dropped 5; count of bases not matched to a gene: 15. The CDR3 DNA follows: TGTGCCAGCAAGGCTGGCAGGGCTAGCGGGACCGACGAGCAGTACTTC. Protein product: CASKAGRASGTDEQYF.

This clonotype was seen many times. This chain uses TRBV7-2 with TRBJ1-5; D is unresolved. Germline CDR1 and CDR2: SGHTA and FQGNSA. This CDR3 region has 17 residues. Trimming left V 4 bases short and J 6 bases short, with 22 bases between. The DNA of the CDR3 is TGTGCCAGCAGCTCTAAAGGTCTGGGCGGTGGGATTCAGCCCCAGCATTTT. Protein: CASSSKGLGGGIQPQHF.